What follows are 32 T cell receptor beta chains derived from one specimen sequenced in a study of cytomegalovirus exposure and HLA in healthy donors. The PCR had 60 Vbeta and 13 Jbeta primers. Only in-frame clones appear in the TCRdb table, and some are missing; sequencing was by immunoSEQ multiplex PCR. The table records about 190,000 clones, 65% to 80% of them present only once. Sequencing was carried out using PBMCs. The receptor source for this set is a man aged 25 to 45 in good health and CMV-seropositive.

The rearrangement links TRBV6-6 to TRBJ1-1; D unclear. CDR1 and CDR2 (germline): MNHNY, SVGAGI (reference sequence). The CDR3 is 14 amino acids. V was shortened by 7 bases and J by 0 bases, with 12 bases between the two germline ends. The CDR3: CASIMTDMNTEAFF. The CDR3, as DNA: TGTGCCAGCATTATGACCGACATGAACACTGAAGCTTTCTTT.

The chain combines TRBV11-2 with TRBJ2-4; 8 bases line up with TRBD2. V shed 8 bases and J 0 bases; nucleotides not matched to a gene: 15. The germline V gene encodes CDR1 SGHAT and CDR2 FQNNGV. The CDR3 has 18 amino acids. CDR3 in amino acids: CASRLGTSWALAKNIQYF. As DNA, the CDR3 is TGTGCCAGCCGGCTAGGGACTAGTTGGGCTCTAGCCAAAAACATTCAGTACTTC.

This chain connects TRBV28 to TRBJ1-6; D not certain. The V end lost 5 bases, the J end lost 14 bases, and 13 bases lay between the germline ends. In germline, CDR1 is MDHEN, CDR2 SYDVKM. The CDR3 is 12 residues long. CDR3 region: CASSGEVYALHF. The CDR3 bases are TGTGCCAGCAGTGGGGAGGTTTATGCCCTCCACTTT. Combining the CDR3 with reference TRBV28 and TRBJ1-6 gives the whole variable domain DVKVTQSSRYLVKRTGEKVFLECVQDMDHENMFWYRQDPGLGLRLIYFSYDVKMKEKGDIPEGYSVSREKKERFSLILESASTNQTSMYLCASSGEVYALHFGNGTRLTVT.

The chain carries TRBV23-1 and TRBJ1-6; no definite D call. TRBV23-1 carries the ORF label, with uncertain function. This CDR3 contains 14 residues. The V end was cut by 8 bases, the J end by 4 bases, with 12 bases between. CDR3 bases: TGCGCCAGCCCCCGGACTTGTTATAATTCACCCCTCCACTTT. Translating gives CASPRTCYNSPLHF.

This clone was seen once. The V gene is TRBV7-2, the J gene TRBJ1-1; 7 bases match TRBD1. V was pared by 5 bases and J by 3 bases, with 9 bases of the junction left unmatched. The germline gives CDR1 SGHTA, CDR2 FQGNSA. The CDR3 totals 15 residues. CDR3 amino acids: CASSPSTGRYTEAFF. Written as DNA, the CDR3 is TGTGCCAGCAGCCCTTCGACAGGGAGGTACACTGAAGCTTTCTTT.

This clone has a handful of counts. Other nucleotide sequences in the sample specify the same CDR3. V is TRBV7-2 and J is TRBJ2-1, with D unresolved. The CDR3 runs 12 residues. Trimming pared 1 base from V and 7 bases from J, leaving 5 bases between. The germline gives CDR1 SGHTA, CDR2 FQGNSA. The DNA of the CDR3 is TGTGCCAGCAGCTTAGATCGGAATGAGCAGTTCTTC. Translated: CASSLDRNEQFF.

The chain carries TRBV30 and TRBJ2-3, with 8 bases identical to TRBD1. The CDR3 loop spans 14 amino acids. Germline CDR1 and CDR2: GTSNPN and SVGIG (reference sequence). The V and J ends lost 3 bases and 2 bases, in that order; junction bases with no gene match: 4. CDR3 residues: CAWRRDRTTDTQYF. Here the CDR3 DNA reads TGTGCCTGGAGGAGGGACAGGACCACAGATACGCAGTATTTT. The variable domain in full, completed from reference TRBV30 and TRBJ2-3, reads SQTIHQWPATLVQPVGSPLSLECTVEGTSNPNLYWYRQAAGRGLQLLFYSVGIGQISSEVPQNLSASRPQDRQFILSSKKLLLSDSGFYLCAWRRDRTTDTQYFGPGTRLTVL.

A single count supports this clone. CDR3 sequence: CSVETRVNYEQYF. The CDR3 DNA reads as TGCAGCGTTGAGACCAGGGTCAACTACGAGCAGTACTTC. This rearrangement joins TRBV29-1 to TRBJ2-7; D is perhaps TRBD1 (5 bases). The V gene lost 3 bases and the J gene lost 3 bases, with 12 bases spanning the gap. Looked up from germline, CDR1 is SQVTM and CDR2 is ANQGSEA. This CDR3 is 13 amino acids long.

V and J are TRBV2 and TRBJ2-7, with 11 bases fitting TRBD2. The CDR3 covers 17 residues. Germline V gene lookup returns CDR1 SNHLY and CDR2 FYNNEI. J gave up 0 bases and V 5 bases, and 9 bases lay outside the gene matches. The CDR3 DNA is TGTGCCAGCAGTAAAGGGACTAGCGGTCAGGTCTCCTACGAGCAGTACTTC. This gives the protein CASSKGTSGQVSYEQYF.

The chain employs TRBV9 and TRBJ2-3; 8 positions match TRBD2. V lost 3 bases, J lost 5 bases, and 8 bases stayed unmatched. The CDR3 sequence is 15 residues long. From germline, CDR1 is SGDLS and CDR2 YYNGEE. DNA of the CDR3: TGTGCCAGCAGCGGGGCGGGAGCGGGGGTAGATACGCAGTATTTT. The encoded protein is CASSGAGAGVDTQYF.

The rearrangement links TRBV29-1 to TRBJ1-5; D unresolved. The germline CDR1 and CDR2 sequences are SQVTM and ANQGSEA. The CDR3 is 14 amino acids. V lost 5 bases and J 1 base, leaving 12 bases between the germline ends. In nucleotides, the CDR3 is TGCAGCGTTTCAGAGGGCCCAAGCAATCAGCCCCAGCATTTT. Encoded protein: CSVSEGPSNQPQHF.

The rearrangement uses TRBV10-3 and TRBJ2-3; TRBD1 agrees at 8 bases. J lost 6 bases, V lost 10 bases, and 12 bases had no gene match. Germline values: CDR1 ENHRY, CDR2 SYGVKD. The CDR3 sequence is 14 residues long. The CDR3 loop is CASRAGGAFDTQYF. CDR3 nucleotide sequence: TGTGCCAGTAGGGCAGGGGGCGCGTTTGATACGCAGTATTTT.

CDR3: CASSLSSSYNEQFF. The DNA for the CDR3 is TGTGCCAGCAGCTTATCGTCTTCCTACAATGAGCAGTTCTTC. The V and J genes are TRBV11-2 and TRBJ2-1; D ambiguous. The CDR3 totals 14 residues. V gave up 2 bases and J gave up 1 base, with 6 bases separating them. Germline lookup yields CDR1 SGHAT and CDR2 FQNNGV. Together with reference TRBV11-2 and TRBJ2-1, the CDR3 gives the full variable domain: EAGVAQSPRYKIIEKRQSVAFWCNPISGHATLYWYQQILGQGPKLLIQFQNNGVVDDSQLPKDRFSAERLKGVDSTLKIQPAKLEDSAVYLCASSLSSSYNEQFFGPGTRLTVL.

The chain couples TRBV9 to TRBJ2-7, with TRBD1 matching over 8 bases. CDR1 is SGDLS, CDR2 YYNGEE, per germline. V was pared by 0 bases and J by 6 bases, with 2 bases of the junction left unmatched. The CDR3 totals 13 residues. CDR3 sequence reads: CASSVATGGEQYF. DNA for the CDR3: TGTGCCAGCAGCGTAGCCACAGGGGGCGAGCAGTACTTC.

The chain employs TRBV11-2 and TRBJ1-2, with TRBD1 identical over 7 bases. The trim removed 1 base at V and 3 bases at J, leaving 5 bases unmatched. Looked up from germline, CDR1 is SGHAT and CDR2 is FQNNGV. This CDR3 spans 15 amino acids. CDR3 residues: CASSLGGGTDYGYTF. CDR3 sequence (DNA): TGTGCCAGCAGCTTAGGAGGGGGCACCGACTATGGCTACACCTTC. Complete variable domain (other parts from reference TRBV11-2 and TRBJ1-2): EAGVAQSPRYKIIEKRQSVAFWCNPISGHATLYWYQQILGQGPKLLIQFQNNGVVDDSQLPKDRFSAERLKGVDSTLKIQPAKLEDSAVYLCASSLGGGTDYGYTFGSGTRLTVV.

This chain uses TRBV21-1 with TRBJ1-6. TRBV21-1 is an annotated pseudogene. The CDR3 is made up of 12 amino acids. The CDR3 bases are TGTGCCAGCAGCAATGGGAGCGATCCCCTCCACTTT. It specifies CASSNGSDPLHF.

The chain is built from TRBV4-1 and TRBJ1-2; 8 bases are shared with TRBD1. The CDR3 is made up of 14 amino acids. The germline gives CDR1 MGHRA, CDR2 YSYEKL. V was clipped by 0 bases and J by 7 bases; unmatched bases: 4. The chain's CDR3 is CASSQEGRGPGYTF. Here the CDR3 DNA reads TGCGCCAGCAGCCAAGAGGGCAGGGGGCCTGGCTACACCTTC.

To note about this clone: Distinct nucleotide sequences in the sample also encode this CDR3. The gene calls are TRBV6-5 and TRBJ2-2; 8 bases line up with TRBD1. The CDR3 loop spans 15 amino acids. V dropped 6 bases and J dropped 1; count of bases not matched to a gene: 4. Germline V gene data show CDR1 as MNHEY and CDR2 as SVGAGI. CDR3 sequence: CASSPGTGNTGELFF. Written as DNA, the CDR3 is TGTGCCAGCAGCCCCGGGACAGGGAACACCGGGGAGCTGTTTTTT.

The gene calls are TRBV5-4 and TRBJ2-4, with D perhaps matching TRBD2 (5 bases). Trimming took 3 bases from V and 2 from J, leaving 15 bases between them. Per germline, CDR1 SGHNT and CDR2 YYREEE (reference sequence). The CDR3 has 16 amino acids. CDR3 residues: CASSSDRGTTKNIQYF. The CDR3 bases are TGTGCCAGCAGCTCCGATCGGGGAACCACCAAAAACATTCAGTACTTC.

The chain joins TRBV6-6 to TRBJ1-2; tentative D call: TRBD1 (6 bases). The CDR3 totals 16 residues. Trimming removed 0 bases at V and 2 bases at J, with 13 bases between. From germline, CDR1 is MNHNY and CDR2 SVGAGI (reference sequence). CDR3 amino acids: CASSYSTGGLNYGYTF. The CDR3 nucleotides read TGTGCCAGCAGTTACTCCACCGGGGGGCTAAACTATGGCTACACCTTC.

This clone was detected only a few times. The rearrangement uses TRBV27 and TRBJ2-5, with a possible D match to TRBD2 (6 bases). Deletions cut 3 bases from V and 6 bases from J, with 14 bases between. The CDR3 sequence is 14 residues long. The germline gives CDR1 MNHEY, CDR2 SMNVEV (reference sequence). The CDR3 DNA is TGTGCCAGCAGTTTCAGCGGGCAGGGAAAGACCCAGTACTTC. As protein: CASSFSGQGKTQYF.

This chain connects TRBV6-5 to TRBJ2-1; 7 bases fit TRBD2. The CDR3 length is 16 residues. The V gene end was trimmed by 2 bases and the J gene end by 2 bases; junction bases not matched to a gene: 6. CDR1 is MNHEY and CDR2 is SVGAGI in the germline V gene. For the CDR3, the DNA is TGTGCCAGCAGTTACGGGGGGAGGGGAGCCTACAATGAGCAGTTCTTC. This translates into CASSYGGRGAYNEQFF.

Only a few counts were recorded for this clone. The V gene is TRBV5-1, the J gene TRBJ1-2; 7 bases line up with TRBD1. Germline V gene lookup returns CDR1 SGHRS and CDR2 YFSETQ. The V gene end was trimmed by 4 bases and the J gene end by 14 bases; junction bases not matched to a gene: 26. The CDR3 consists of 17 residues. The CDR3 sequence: CASSLMPGTVRTAGWTF. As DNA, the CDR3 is TGCGCCAGCAGCCTGATGCCCGGGACAGTCAGGACGGCCGGCTGGACCTTC.

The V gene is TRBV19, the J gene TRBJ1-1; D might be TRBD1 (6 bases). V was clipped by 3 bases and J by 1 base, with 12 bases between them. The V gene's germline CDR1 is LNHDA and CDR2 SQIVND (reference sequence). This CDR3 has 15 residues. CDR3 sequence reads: CASSIRGAGNTEAFF. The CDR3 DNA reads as TGTGCCAGTAGTATCCGGGGGGCAGGGAACACTGAAGCTTTCTTT.

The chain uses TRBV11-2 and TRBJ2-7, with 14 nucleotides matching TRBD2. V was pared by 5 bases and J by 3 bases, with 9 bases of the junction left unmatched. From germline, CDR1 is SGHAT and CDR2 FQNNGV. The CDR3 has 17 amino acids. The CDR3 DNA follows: TGTGCCAGCAGCCTAAGACTAGCGGGAGGGGTAGTCTACGAGCAGTACTTC. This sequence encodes CASSLRLAGGVVYEQYF.

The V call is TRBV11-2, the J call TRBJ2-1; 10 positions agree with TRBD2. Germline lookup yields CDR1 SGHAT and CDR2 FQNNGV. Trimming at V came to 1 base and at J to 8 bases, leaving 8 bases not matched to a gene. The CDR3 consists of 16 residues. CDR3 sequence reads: CASSLAPAGGTYEQFF. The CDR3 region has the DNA TGTGCCAGCAGCTTAGCCCCAGCGGGAGGGACCTATGAGCAGTTCTTC. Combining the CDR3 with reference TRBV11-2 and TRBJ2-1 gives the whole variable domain EAGVAQSPRYKIIEKRQSVAFWCNPISGHATLYWYQQILGQGPKLLIQFQNNGVVDDSQLPKDRFSAERLKGVDSTLKIQPAKLEDSAVYLCASSLAPAGGTYEQFFGPGTRLTVL.

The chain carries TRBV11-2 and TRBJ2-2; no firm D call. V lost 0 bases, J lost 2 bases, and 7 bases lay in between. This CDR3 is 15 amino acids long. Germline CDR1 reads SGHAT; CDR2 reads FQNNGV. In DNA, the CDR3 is TGTGCCAGCAGCTTAGATCTTTTAAACACCGGGGAGCTGTTTTTT. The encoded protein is CASSLDLLNTGELFF.

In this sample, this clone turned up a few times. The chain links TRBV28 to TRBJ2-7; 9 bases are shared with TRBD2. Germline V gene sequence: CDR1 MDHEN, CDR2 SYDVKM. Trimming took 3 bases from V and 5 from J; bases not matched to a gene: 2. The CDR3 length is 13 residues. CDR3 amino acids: CASSFSGSDEQYF. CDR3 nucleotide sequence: TGTGCCAGCAGTTTTAGCGGGAGTGACGAGCAGTACTTC.

The CDR3 loop is CASSASQGAVADTQYF. CDR3 bases: TGTGCCAGCAGTGCCTCACAGGGGGCAGTAGCAGATACGCAGTATTTT. This chain links TRBV28 with TRBJ2-3; 9 bases match TRBD1. The V gene end was trimmed by 5 bases and the J gene end by 4 bases; junction bases not matched to a gene: 10. The germline gives CDR1 MDHEN, CDR2 SYDVKM. The CDR3 has 16 residues.

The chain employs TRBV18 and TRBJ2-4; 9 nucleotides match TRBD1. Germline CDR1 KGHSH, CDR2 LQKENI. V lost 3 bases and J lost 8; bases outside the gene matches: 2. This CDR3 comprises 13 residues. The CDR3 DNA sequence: TGTGCCAGCTCACCGGGACAGGGAGACATTCAGTACTTC. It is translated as CASSPGQGDIQYF.

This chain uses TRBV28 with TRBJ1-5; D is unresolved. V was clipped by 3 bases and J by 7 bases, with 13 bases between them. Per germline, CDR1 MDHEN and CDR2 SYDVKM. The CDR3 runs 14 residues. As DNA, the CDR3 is TGTGCCAGCAGTTTCCCATTACGGTCCCAGCCCCAGCATTTT. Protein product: CASSFPLRSQPQHF.

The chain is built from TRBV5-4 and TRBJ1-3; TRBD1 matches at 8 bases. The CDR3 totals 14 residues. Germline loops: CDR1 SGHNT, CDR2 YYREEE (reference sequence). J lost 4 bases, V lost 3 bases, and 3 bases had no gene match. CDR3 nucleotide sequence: TGTGCCAGCAGCTCAGGGGGCCCAGGAAACACCATATATTTT. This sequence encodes CASSSGGPGNTIYF.